A single sample gave rise to the 12 T cell receptor beta chains below, sequenced in a study of T cells after yellow fever vaccination. TCRdb reanalysed the 5' RACE reads using MiXCR and keeps one entry per CDR3 protein. Among some 340,000 distinct CDR3 sequences listed, roughly 4.3% were seen once. The sequenced sample was PBMCs, obtained 5 days after the yellow fever booster vaccination. These receptors all come from a man aged 18 to 30 who received the YFV17D yellow fever vaccine.

The chain combines TRBV14 with TRBJ1-1; 7 bases line up with TRBD1. This CDR3 spans 14 amino acids. Germline CDR1 and CDR2: SGHDN and FVKESK. Trimming at V came to 1 base and at J to 4 bases, leaving 3 bases not matched to a gene. The CDR3 is CASSQVPGGTEAFF. The CDR3 coding sequence is TGTGCCAGCAGCCAAGTGCCAGGGGGCACTGAAGCTTTCTTT.

V usage is TRBV5-5 and J usage is TRBJ1-2; possible D gene TRBD1, 5 bases. The CDR3 sequence is 13 residues long. Germline V CDR1 and CDR2: SGHKS, YYEKEE (reference sequence). V was shortened by 4 bases and J by 9 bases, with 16 bases between the two germline ends. The CDR3 loop reads CASSTRGTGSYTF. DNA of the CDR3: TGTGCCAGCAGCACCCGTGGGACCGGAAGCTACACCTTC.

The chain joins TRBV2 to TRBJ1-1, with unresolved D. V lost 8 bases and J 6 bases, leaving 16 bases between the germline ends. The CDR3 extends over 13 amino acids. Per germline, CDR1 SNHLY and CDR2 FYNNEI. The CDR3 DNA reads as TGTGCCAGCCTCCCGGGCAGCGGGGCTGAAGCTTTCTTT. It codes for CASLPGSGAEAFF.

This clonotype was recorded a few times. V usage is TRBV7-2 and J usage is TRBJ2-3; D is possibly TRBD2 (5 bases). Per germline, CDR1 SGHTA and CDR2 FQGNSA. This CDR3 is built from 13 residues. V lost 5 bases to trimming and J lost 4 bases, with 10 bases between them. CDR3 amino acids: CASSATRADTQYF. In DNA form, the CDR3 reads TGTGCCAGCAGCGCCACTAGGGCAGATACGCAGTATTTT.

The sample holds many counts of this clonotype. The V call is TRBV5-1, the J call TRBJ2-2, with 9 bases identical to TRBD1. Germline CDR1 is SGHRS and CDR2 is YFSETQ. This CDR3 region has 15 residues. J was trimmed by 7 bases and V by 4 bases; bases with no gene match: 8. The CDR3 reads CASSASGQGGGELFF. As DNA, the CDR3 is TGCGCCAGCAGCGCATCGGGACAGGGCGGCGGGGAGCTGTTTTTT.

This clonotype was detected ten times or more. This CDR3 is CAISEEGLWVGYTF. CDR3 nucleotides: TGTGCCATCAGTGAAGAGGGGCTATGGGTAGGCTACACCTTC. This chain joins TRBV10-3 and TRBJ1-2; TRBD1 might be the D (5 bases). V dropped 3 bases and J dropped 8 bases, with 16 bases sitting between them. Germline V gene data show CDR1 as ENHRY and CDR2 as SYGVKD. The CDR3 is made up of 14 amino acids.

The chain joins TRBV4-3 to TRBJ2-7; either TRBD1 or TRBD2 may fit D (7 bases each). V lost 4 bases and J lost 1, with 17 bases in between. Looked up from germline, CDR1 is LGHNA and CDR2 is YSLEER. The CDR3 is 16 amino acids. CDR3 protein: CASSRGRGRGSYEQYF. Written as DNA, the CDR3 is TGCGCCAGCAGCCGTGGGAGGGGGCGCGGGTCCTACGAGCAGTACTTC.

The chain combines TRBV5-1 with TRBJ1-1; unclear D gene. This CDR3 comprises 15 residues. Looked up from germline, CDR1 is SGHRS and CDR2 is YFSETQ. Trimming stripped 0 bases from V and 0 bases from J, with 9 bases between. CDR3 nucleotide sequence: TGCGCCAGCAGCTTGGGTACAGCGGTGAACACTGAAGCTTTCTTT. This translates into CASSLGTAVNTEAFF.

The J gene is TRBJ2-2, the V gene TRBV5-6; the D is unclear. V lost 4 bases, J lost 5 bases, and 6 bases lay in between. Germline-derived CDR1 and CDR2 are SGHDT and YYEEEE. CDR3 length equals 12 residues. The CDR3 nucleotides are TGTGCCAGCAGCGACCGGACCGGGGAGCTGTTTTTT. Translated: CASSDRTGELFF.

Many counts were recorded for this clonotype. The V gene is TRBV5-1, the J gene TRBJ2-7, with a tentative D call TRBD2 (5 bases). V was trimmed by 1 base and J by 5 bases, leaving 16 bases between them. Germline CDR1 reads SGHRS; CDR2 reads YFSETQ. CDR3 size: 15 residues. CDR3 protein: CASSLQEGWVDEQYF. The DNA for the CDR3 is TGCGCCAGCAGCTTGCAAGAGGGTTGGGTAGACGAGCAGTACTTC.

In its sample, this clonotype was seen a few times. The J gene is TRBJ2-7, the V gene TRBV6-2 or TRBV6-3; the D gene is possibly TRBD1 (6 bases). Germline CDR1 MNHEY, CDR2 SVGEGT. V dropped 0 bases and J dropped 2 bases, with 11 bases sitting between them. The CDR3 sequence is 15 residues long. CDR3 in amino acids: CASSYSGTGTYEQYV. CDR3 sequence (DNA): TGTGCCAGCAGTTACTCCGGAACAGGGACCTACGAGCAGTACGTC.

This clonotype showed up just a few times. The chain joins TRBV6-5 to TRBJ1-1, with D unresolved. Trimming pared 7 bases from V and 7 bases from J, leaving 16 bases between. Germline CDR1 and CDR2: MNHEY and SVGAGI. This CDR3 is 13 amino acids long. CDR3 amino acids: CASTPGGLDEAFF. CDR3 DNA: TGTGCCAGCACACCTGGCGGATTAGATGAAGCTTTCTTT.